Below are 6 T cell receptor beta chains sequenced from a single sample in a study of T cell clonality in common variable immunodeficiency. Study observations and caveats: Reportedly, TCR beta sequences from common variable immunodeficiency showed fewer deletions and N-nucleotide insertions.

Clones were sequenced by immunoSEQ multiplex PCR, and TCRdb holds only the in-frame ones, with some missing. The sample contains about 7,300 clones, none of them singletons. These TCRs' antigens remain unknown. Sequencing was carried out using peripheral blood mononuclear cells. The receptors stem from a human donor with common variable immunodeficiency.

This clone was detected ten times or more. The read ends 3 residues shy of where the CDR3 ends; the end is completed using the germline J gene. This sequence joins TRBV20-1 and TRBJ1-1; D is unclear. V was pared by 3 bases and J by 3 bases, with 8 bases between. The CDR3 loop spans 12 amino acids. Germline CDR1 reads DFQATT; CDR2 reads SNEGSKA (reference sequence). The CDR3 is CSASSPDTEAFF. CDR3 bases read: TGCAGTGCTAGTTCCCCGGACACTGAA.

This clone was counted a few times. The missing CDR3 end, 3 residues past where the read stops, is filled in from the germline J gene. The gene calls are TRBV7-9 and TRBJ2-3; D may be TRBD2 (5 bases). With 1 base removed from V and 5 bases from J, the gap between germline ends came to 10 bases. The CDR3 loop spans 14 amino acids. Per germline, CDR1 SEHNR and CDR2 FQNEAQ (reference sequence). The CDR3 here is CASSLELVEDTQYF. The CDR3 DNA, read in part, is TGTGCCAGCAGCTTAGAACTAGTCGAAGATACG.

Concerning this clone itself: The read gets to within 3 residues of the CDR3 end, and the germline J gene fills in the rest. J is TRBJ2-2 and V is TRBV19; 7 bases match TRBD2. The CDR3 contains 13 residues. Per germline, CDR1 LNHDA and CDR2 SQIVND (reference sequence). V was clipped by 5 bases and J by 6 bases; unmatched bases: 3. CDR3 residues: CASSSREPGELFF. CDR3 DNA (partial): TGTGCCAGTAGTTCGCGGGAGCCCGGGGAG.

This clone has ten or more counts. The read ends 3 residues early relative to the CDR3; the germline J gene fills the gap. This rearrangement joins TRBV27 to TRBJ2-3; 10 bases agree with TRBD2. The germline V gene has CDR1 MNHEY and CDR2 SMNVEV (reference sequence). V dropped 3 bases and J dropped 0; count of bases not matched to a gene: 12. The CDR3 extends over 19 amino acids. The CDR3 loop reads CASSLPTAGGPRSTDTQYF. The sequenced CDR3 bases are TGTGCCAGCAGTTTGCCGACAGCGGGAGGGCCGCGAAGCACAGATACG.

Points on this clone: The read halts 3 residues ahead of the CDR3 end, with the missing end drawn from the germline J gene. This chain connects TRBV10-2 to TRBJ2-3; 14 bases match TRBD2. Germline CDR1 is WSHSY and CDR2 is SAAADI. After removal of 10 bases from V and 6 bases from J, the junction contained 6 bases not matched to a gene. The CDR3 totals 14 residues. The CDR3: CATQGLAGADTQYF. CDR3 DNA, as far as it was read: TGCGCCACCCAGGGACTAGCGGGAGCTGATACG.

A remark on this clone: The CDR3 extends 3 residues past the end of the read, so its final part is completed from the germline J gene. The chain carries TRBV2 and TRBJ1-5; no clear D. The CDR3 runs 15 residues. V was trimmed by 7 bases and J by 0 bases, leaving 13 bases between them. Per germline, CDR1 SNHLY and CDR2 FYNNEI. CDR3 DNA (partial): TGTGCCAGCAACCAGGCCCATTATAGCAATCAGCCC. This translates into CASNQAHYSNQP. The whole CDR3 protein reads CASNQAHYSNQPQHF.